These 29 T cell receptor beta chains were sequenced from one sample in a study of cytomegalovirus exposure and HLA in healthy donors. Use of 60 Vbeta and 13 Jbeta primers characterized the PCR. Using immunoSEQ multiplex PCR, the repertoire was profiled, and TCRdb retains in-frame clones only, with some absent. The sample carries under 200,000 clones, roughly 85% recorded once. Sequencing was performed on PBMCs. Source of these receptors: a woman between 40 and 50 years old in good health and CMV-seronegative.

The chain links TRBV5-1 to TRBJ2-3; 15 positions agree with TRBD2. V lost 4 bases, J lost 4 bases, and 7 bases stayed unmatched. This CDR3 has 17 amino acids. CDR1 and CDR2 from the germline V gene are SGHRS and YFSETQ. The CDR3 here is CASSLGLAGGIPDTQYF. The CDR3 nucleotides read TGCGCCAGCAGCCTGGGACTAGCGGGAGGAATCCCAGATACGCAGTATTTT.

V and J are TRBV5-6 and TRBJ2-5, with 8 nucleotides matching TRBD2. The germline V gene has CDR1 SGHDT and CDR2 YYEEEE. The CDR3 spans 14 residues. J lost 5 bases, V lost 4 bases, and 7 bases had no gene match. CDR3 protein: CASSPGGVGETQYF. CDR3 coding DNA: TGTGCCAGCAGCCCGGGAGGGGTCGGGGAGACCCAGTACTTC.

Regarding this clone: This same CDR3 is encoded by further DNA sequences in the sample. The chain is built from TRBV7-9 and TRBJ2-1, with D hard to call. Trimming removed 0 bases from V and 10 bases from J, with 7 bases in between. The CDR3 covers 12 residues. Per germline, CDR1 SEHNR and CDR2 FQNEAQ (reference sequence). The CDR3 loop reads CASSLASGEQFF. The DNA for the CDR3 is TGTGCCAGCAGCTTAGCGTCCGGGGAGCAGTTCTTC. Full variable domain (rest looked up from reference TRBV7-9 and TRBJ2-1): DTGVSQNPRHKITKRGQNVTFRCDPISEHNRLYWYRQTLGQGPEFLTYFQNEAQLEKSRLLSDRFSAERPKGSFSTLEIQRTEQGDSAMYLCASSLASGEQFFGPGTRLTVL.

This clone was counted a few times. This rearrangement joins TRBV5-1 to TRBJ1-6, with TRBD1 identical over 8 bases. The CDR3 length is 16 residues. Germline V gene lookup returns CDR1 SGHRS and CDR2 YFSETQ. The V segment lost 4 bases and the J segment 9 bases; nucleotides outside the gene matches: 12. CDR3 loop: CASSLGPQGAGSPLHF. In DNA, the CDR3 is TGCGCCAGCAGCCTGGGGCCCCAGGGGGCGGGTTCACCCCTCCACTTT.

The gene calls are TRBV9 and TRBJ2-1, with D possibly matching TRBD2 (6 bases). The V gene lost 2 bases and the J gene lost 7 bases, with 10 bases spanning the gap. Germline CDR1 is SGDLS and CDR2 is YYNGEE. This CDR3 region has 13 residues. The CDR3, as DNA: TGTGCCAGCAGCGTTGGAGGGCCGAATGAGCAGTTCTTC. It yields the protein CASSVGGPNEQFF.

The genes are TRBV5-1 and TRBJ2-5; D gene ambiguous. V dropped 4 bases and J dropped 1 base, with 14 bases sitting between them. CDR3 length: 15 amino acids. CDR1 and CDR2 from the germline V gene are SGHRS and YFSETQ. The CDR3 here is CASSKHRTPQETQYF. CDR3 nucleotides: TGCGCCAGCAGCAAACACCGCACCCCCCAAGAGACCCAGTACTTC.

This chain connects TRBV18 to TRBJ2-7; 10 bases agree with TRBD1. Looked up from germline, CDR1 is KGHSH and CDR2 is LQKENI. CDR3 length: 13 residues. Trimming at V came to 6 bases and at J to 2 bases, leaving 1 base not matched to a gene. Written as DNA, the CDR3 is TGTGCCAGCTCGGACAGGGGGGCCTACGAGCAGTACTTC. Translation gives CASSDRGAYEQYF.

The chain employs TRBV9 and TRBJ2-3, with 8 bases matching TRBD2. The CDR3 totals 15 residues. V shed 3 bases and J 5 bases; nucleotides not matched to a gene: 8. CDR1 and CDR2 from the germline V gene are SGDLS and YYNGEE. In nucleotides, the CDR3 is TGTGCCAGCAGCGAGGGAGCGGGAGTTGGAGATACGCAGTATTTT. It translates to CASSEGAGVGDTQYF. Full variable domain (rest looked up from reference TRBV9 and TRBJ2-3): DSGVTQTPKHLITATGQRVTLRCSPRSGDLSVYWYQQSLDQGLQFLIQYYNGEERAKGNILERFSAQQFPDLHSELNLSSLELGDSALYFCASSEGAGVGDTQYFGPGTRLTVL.

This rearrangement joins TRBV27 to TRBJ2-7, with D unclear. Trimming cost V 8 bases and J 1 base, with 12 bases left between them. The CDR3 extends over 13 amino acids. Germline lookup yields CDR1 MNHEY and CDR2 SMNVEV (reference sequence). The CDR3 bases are TGTGCCAGCGGCATCCCTCCTTCCTACGAGCAGTACTTC. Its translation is CASGIPPSYEQYF.

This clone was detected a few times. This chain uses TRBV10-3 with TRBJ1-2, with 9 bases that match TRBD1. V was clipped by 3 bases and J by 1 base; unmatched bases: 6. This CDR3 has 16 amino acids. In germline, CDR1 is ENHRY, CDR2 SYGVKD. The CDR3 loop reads CAISERGTGLNYGYTF. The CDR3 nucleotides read TGTGCCATCAGTGAAAGAGGGACAGGGCTTAACTATGGCTACACCTTC.

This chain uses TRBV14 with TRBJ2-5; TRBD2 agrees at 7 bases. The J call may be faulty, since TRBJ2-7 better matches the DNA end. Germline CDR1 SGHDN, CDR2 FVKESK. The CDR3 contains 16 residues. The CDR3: CASSLPPGGTLGEQYF. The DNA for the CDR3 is TGTGCCAGCAGCCTACCCCCGGGGGGAACTCTAGGCGAGCAGTACTTC.

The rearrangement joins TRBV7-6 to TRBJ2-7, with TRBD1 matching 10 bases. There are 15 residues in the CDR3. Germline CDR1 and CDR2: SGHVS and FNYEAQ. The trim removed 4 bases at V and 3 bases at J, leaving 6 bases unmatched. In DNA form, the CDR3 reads TGTGCCAGCAGCTCGGGACAGGGGTTAGTCTACGAGCAGTACTTC. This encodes CASSSGQGLVYEQYF. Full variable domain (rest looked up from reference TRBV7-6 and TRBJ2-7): GAGVSQSPRYKVTKRGQDVALRCDPISGHVSLYWYRQALGQGPEFLTYFNYEAQQDKSGLPNDRFSAERPEGSISTLTIQRTEQRDSAMYRCASSSGQGLVYEQYFGPGTRLTVT.

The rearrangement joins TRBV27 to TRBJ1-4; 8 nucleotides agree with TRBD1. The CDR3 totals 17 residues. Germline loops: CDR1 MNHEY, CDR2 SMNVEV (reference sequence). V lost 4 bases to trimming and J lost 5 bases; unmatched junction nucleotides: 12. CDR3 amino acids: CASSSLRRGPTNEKLFF. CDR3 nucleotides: TGTGCCAGCAGTTCTCTCCGCAGGGGGCCCACAAATGAAAAACTGTTTTTT.

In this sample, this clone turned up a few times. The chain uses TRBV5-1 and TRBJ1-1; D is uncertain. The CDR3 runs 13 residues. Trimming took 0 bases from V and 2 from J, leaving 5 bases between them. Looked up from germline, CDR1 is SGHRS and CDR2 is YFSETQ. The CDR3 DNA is TGCGCCAGCAGCTTGGAATCTAACACTGAAGCTTTCTTT. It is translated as CASSLESNTEAFF. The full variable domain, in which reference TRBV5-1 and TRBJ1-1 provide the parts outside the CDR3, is KAGVTQTPRYLIKTRGQQVTLSCSPISGHRSVSWYQQTPGQGLQFLFEYFSETQRNKGNFPGRFSGRQFSNSRSEMNVSTLELGDSALYLCASSLESNTEAFFGQGTRLTVV.

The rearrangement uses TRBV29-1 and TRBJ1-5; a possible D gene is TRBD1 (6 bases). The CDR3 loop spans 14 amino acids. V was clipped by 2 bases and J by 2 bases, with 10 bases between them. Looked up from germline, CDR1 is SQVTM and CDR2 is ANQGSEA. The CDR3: CSVETGLGNQPQHF. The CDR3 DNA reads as TGCAGCGTTGAAACAGGGTTAGGCAATCAGCCCCAGCATTTT.

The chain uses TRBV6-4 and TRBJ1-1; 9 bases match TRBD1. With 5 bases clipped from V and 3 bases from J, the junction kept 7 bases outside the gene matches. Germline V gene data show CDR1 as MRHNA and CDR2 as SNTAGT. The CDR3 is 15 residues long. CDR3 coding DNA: TGTGCCAGCAGTAGAAAGACAGGGGGGGACACTGAAGCTTTCTTT. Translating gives CASSRKTGGDTEAFF.

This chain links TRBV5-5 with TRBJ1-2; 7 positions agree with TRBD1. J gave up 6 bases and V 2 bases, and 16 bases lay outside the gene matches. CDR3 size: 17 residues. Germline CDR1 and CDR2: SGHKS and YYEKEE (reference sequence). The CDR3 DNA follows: TGTGCCAGCAGCTTCCTTTCAGTTGGAGGGGGCCTCGATGGCTACACCTTC. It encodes CASSFLSVGGGLDGYTF.

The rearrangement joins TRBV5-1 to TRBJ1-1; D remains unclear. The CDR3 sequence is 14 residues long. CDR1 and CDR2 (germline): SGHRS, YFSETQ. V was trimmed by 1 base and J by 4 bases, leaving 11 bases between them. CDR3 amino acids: CASSLLAGGTEAFF. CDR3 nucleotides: TGCGCCAGCAGCTTGTTAGCCGGAGGCACTGAAGCTTTCTTT.

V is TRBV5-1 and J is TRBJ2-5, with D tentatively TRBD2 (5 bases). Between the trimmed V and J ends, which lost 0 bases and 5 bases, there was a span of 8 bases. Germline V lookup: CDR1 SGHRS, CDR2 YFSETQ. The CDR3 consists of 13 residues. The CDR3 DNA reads TGCGCCAGCAGCTTGGGGGGAGCCGAGACCCAGTACTTC. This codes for CASSLGGAETQYF. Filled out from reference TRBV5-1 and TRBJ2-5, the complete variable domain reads KAGVTQTPRYLIKTRGQQVTLSCSPISGHRSVSWYQQTPGQGLQFLFEYFSETQRNKGNFPGRFSGRQFSNSRSEMNVSTLELGDSALYLCASSLGGAETQYFGPGTRLLVL.

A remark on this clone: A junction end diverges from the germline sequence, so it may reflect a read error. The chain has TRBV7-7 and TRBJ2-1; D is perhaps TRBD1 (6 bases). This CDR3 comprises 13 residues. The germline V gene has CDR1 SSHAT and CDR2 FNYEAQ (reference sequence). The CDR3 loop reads CASSFRGPNEQFF. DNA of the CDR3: TGTGCTAGCAGCTTCAGGGGCCCCAATGAGCAGTTCTTC.

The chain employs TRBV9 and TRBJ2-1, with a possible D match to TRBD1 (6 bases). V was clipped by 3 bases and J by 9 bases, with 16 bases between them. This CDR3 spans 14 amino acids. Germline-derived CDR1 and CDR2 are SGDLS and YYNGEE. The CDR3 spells CASSAPVGAGEQFF. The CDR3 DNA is TGTGCCAGCAGCGCCCCCGTGGGGGCAGGTGAGCAGTTCTTC.

The CDR3 nucleotides are TGTGCCAGCAGCTCTGCCGGGACAGGGGGCCGTGGCTACACCTTC. Its protein is CASSSAGTGGRGYTF. The chain recombines TRBV11-2 with TRBJ1-2; 12 nucleotides align to TRBD1. Germline assignment: CDR1 SGHAT and CDR2 FQNNGV. V was clipped by 4 bases and J by 7 bases; unmatched bases: 7. CDR3 length equals 15 residues.

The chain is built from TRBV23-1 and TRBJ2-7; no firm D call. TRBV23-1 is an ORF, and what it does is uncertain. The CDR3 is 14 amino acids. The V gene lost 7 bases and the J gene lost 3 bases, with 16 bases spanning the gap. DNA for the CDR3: TGCGCCAGCAATGGAAACAGCTTCTTCTACGAGCAGTACTTC. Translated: CASNGNSFFYEQYF.

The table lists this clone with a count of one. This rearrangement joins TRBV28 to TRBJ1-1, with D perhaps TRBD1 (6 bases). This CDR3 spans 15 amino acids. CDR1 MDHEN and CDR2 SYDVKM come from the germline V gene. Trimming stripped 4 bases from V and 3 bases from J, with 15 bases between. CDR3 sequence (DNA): TGTGCCAGCAGTTACGGGGGGCTCGGGGACACTGAAGCTTTCTTT. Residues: CASSYGGLGDTEAFF.

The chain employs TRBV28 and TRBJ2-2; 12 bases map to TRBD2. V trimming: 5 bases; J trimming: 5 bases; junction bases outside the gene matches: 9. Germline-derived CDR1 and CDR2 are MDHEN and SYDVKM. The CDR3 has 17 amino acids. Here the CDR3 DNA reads TGTGCCAGCAGTCTTCGACTAGCGGGAGTTCAGACCGGGGAGCTGTTTTTT. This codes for CASSLRLAGVQTGELFF.

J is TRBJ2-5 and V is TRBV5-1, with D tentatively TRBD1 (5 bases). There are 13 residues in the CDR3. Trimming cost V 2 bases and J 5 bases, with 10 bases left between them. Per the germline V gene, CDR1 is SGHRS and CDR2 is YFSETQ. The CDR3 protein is CASSFQGWETQYF. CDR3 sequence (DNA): TGCGCCAGCAGCTTTCAGGGTTGGGAGACCCAGTACTTC.

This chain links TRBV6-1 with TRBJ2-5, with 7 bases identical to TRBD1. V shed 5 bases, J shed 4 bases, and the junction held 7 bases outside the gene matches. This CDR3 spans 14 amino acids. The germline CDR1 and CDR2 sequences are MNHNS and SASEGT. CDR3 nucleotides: TGTGCCAGCAGTCAAAGGGACAGAAGAGAGACCCAGTACTTC. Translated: CASSQRDRRETQYF.

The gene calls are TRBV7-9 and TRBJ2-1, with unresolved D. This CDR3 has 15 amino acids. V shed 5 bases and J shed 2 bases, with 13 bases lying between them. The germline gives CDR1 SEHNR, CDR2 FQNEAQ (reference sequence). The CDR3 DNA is TGTGCCAGCAGCACTTCTCCCTCGCCCTACAATGAGCAGTTCTTC. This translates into CASSTSPSPYNEQFF.

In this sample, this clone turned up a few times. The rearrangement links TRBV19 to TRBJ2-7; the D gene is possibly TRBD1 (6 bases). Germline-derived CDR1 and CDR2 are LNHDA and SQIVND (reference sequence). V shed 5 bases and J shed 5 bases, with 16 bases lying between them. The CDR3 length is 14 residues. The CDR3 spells CASSLHPGVDEQYF. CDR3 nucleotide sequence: TGTGCCAGTAGTCTCCACCCAGGGGTGGACGAGCAGTACTTC. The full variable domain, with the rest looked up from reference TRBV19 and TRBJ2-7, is DGGITQSPKYLFRKEGQNVTLSCEQNLNHDAMYWYRQDPGQGLRLIYYSQIVNDFQKGDIAEGYSVSREKKESFPLTVTSAQKNPTAFYLCASSLHPGVDEQYFGPGTRLTVT.